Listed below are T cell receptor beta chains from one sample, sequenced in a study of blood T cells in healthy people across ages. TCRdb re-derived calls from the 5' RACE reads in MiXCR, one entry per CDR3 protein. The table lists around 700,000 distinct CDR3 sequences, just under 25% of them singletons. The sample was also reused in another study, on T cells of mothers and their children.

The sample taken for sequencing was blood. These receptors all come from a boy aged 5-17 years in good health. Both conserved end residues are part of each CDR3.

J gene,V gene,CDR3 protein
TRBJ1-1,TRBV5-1,CASSQTRRNTEAFF
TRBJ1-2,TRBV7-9,CASSLIGPTNYGYTF
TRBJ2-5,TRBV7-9,CASSFNAWVHQETQYF
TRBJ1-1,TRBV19,CATQGAVNTEAFF
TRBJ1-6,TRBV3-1,CASSQESPPLHF
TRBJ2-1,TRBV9,CASSVGAGAYEQFF
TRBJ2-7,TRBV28,CASNQQGPVYEQYF
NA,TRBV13,CASSPTGRCEQYF
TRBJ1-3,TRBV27,CASRVSLEGNTIYF
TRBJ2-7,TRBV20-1,CSARDNYEQYF
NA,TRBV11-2,CASSPPPYNEQFF
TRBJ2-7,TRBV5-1,CASSHSGLAGVFVGYEQYF
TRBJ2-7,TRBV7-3,CASSAQGGGYEQYF
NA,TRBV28,CASSTQTGKGETQYF
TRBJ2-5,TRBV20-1,CSARDPLAGDQTQYF
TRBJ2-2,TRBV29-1,CSVEGGSAGELFF
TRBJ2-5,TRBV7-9,CASSPHLGEPQETQYF
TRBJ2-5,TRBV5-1,CASSWTAGETQYF
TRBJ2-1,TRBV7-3,CASSLIGGAYNEQFF
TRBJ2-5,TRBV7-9,CASSFIPEETQYF
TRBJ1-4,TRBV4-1,CASSQLRGAGGEKLFF
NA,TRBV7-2,CASSSNRGYEQYF
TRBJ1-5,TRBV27,CAAGPFNQPQHF
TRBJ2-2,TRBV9,CASSVDPGGDTGELFF
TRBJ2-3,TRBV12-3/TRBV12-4,CASVLGGDTQYF
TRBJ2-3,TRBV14,CASSQYAAGSADTQYF
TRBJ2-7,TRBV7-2,CASSPRAGTDVYEQYF
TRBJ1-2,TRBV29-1,CSVAAGIYGYTF
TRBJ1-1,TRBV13,CASSLVRNTEAFF
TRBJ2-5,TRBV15,CATSMTSNTGGTQYF
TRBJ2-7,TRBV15,CATKIDRGTYEQYF
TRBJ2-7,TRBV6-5,CASSRTGAYEQYF
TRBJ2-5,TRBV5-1,CASSLEFGQQETQYF